This T cell receptor beta chain was sequenced in a study of T-cell memory formation after mild COVID-19. Employing constant-segment primers, 5'RACE generated TCR alpha and TCR beta cDNA libraries bearing sample barcodes and UMIs. TCRdb used MiXCR to reprocess the 5' RACE reads, holding one entry per CDR3 protein. This repertoire shows about 130,000 distinct CDR3 sequences, approximately 5.9% found once; its top ten account for 2% to 2.5%. A note on this clonotype: Its antigen is still unknown.

The CDR3 extends over 15 amino acids. V dropped 6 bases and J dropped 6; count of bases not matched to a gene: 10. Germline V CDR1 and CDR2: SNHLY, FYNNEI. Study-level points and caveats: The finding that pre-infection memory included some responding clones suggested that cross-reactive memory joined. Confirmation was lacking for SARS-CoV-2 specificity of second-wave clones that peaked on day 37. Researchers report contracting CD4+ clones mostly in CM and EM, with CD8+ clones in EMRA.

The clonotype originates from an adult woman who had mild COVID-19 (a few samples of this study predate the infection). Cell type and time point are not known. Sequenced sample: PBMCs or a T cell subset sorted from them (not recorded which). This rearrangement joins TRBV2 to TRBJ1-4; 7 bases line up with TRBD1. CDR3 DNA sequence: TGTGCCAGCAGCAAGGGGGGGACAGCCTATGAAAAACTGTTTTTT. Residues: CASSKGGTAYEKLFF.